This record looks at one TCR beta chain sequence and its context. The antigen it binds to is not known. Base qualities are not provided; no much larger clone lies one nucleotide away. This entry comes from a study of T cells in Graves' hyperthyroidism and ophthalmopathy (dated by TCRdb to between 2019 and 2020). Some background on the complete study: Peripheral blood samples were taken at initial diagnosis, before any treatment was given. To identify TCR V-J signatures that set the groups apart, the researchers used a discovery cohort of more than 95 patients, made up of around 40 with Graves' ophthalmopathy and about 60 with stable Graves' hyperthyroidism. Whether ophthalmopathy could be predicted prospectively was tested in an independent validation cohort made up of fewer than 20 hyperthyroidism patients plus 17 patients who later progressed to ophthalmopathy. The 80 to 100 discovery patients were randomly divided into training and test sets at a 7:3 ratio. The study also compared thyroid tissue and blood T-cell repertoires from more than five Graves' hyperthyroidism patients. Once sampling was done, hyperthyroidism patients were given methimazole at a starting dose of 30 mg daily, whereas ophthalmopathy patients were given high-dose intravenous methylprednisolone. The paper reports TCR Vbeta CDR3 sequencing of over 120 peripheral blood samples: approximately 41 ophthalmopathy, under 80 hyperthyroidism and about 17 progressor patients.

The CDR3 holds 14 amino acids from the cysteine to the phenylalanine. Only the CDR3 DNA is retained, 42 bases long and in frame from the first base. Reading the germline V gene gives CDR1 SGHTA and CDR2 FQGNSA. V gives up 0 bases and J gives up 6 bases, and the segment between their germline ends measures 12 bases. Ophthalmopathy patients had moderately to severely active disease, with a Clinical Activity Score of 3 or more, a NOSPECS grade of 4 or more, and a disease duration of less than 3 months. Exclusion was applied to patients with uncontrolled infections, other autoimmune diseases, pregnancy or lactation. Clinical symptoms, serum thyroxine and TRAb, thyroid ultrasound, and orbital computed tomography formed the basis for the diagnoses. Ficoll-Paque density gradient centrifugation was used to isolate PBMCs from approximately 10 ml of fresh peripheral blood. Trizol reagent was used to extract total RNA, and RNA quality was then checked on an Agilent 2100 Bioanalyzer.

TCR beta CDR3 regions were amplified from RNA transcripts. The TCR CDR3 was subjected to a first round of RT-PCR using the HTBI primer set and the Qiagen OneStep RT-PCR kit. Libraries were constructed in a second round of multiplex PCR, after which size selection and purification were performed. The libraries were sequenced on an Illumina HiSeq2000 using paired-end 100 bp reads. In the source study's methods: SOAPnuke was used to process the raw data, removing reads that contained adapters or uncalled bases, had a mean Phred below 15, or lacked an exact match to the constant primer or identifier. COPE v1.2.5 was used to merge high-quality paired reads, and clonotypes were defined as unique nucleotide sequences. Clonotypes were aligned to IMGT TRBV, TRBD and TRBJ reference segments using MiTCR v1.1. Analysis was restricted to V-J combinations with a frequency above 0.0001, which covered roughly 99% of repertoires. The TCS score was defined as F50 (clonal expansion) divided by E x V (chaos), with BLOSUM62-based TCRdist calculated between CDR3 peptides within each V-J. Welch's t-statistics and random forest reduced fewer than 550 V-J features to about 12, which were used in a naive Bayes classifier (R e1071). TCRdb reprocessing: public reads trimmed at Q25 with fastp, clones called with MiXCR, in-frame beta chains kept. CDR3 protein sequences are deduplicated, and each keeps its most common genes and DNA. The authors' filters were not applied to this entry. The sample table records about 640,000 distinct CDR3 sequences; less than 25% of these occur just once. About 35% of the sample is taken by the ten largest.

General findings and caveats noted by the study authors: A model built on a 13 V-J signature distinguished ophthalmopathy from stable hyperthyroidism, reaching over 85% sensitivity and under 84% specificity in cross-validation and 80%/75% in testing. No statistical method was used to fix the sample size in advance, and group allocation was not hidden from the investigators. In validation, progression to ophthalmopathy was predicted by the model with 55% to 71% sensitivity and about 72% specificity, a median of approximately 7.1 months before onset. Most expanded thyroid clonotypes (frequency above 0.001) were also found in blood, which suggests that blood repertoires may mirror thyroid immune responses.

This clonotype originated in a man aged 25-45 years with Graves' ophthalmopathy. The chain was built from TRBV7-2 and TRBJ2-7; TRBD2 might be the D gene, on 6 matching bases. The sample taken for sequencing was blood. DNA sequence: TGTGCCAGCAGCTTAGCGGCTAGCGATACCGAGCAGTACTTC. This yields the protein CASSLAASDTEQYF. The entire variable domain, with the stretches around the CDR3 drawn from the reference TRBV7-2 and TRBJ2-7 proteins, is GAGVSQSPSNKVTEKGKDVELRCDPISGHTALYWYRQSLGQGLEFLIYFQGNSAPDKSGLPSDRFSAERTGGSVSTLTIQRTQQEDSAVYLCASSLAASDTEQYFGPGTRLTVT.